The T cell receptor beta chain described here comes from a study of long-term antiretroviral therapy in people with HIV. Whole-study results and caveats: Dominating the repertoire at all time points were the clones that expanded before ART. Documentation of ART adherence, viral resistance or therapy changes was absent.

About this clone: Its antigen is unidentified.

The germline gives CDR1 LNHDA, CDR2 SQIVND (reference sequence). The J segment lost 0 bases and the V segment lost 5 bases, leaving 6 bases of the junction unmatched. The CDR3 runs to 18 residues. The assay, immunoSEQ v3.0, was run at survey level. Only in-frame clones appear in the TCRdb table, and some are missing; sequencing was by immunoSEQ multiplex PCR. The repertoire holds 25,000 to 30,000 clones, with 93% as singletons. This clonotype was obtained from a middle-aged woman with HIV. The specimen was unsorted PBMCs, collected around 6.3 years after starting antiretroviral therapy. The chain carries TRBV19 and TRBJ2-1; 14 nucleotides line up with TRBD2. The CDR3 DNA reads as TGTGCCAGTAGTCGGACTAGCGGGGGGCCTAGCTCCTACAATGAGCAGTTCTTC. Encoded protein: CASSRTSGGPSSYNEQFF.